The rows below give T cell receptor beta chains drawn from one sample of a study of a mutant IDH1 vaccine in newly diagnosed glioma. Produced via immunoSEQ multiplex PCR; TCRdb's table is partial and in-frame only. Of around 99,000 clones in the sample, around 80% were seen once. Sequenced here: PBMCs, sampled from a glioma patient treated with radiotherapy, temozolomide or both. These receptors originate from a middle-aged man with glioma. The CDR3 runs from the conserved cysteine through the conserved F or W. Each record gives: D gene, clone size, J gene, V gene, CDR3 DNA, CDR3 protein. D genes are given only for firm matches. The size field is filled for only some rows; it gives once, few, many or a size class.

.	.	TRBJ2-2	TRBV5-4	TGCGCCAGCAGCCCCGGACAGCGTCCTCGGGACACCGGGGAGCTGTTTTTT	CASSPGQRPRDTGELFF
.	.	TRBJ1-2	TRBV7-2	TGTGCCAGCAGCTTAGCAGGGCCCGGCTACACCTTC	CASSLAGPGYTF
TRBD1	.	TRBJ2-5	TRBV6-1	TGTGCCAGCATGAAGGCCGGGACAGGGGCCGGGGCCCAGTACTTC	CASMKAGTGAGAQYF
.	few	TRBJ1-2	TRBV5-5	TGTGCCAGCAGCTTGGGAGGGGGAGGTCATGGCTACACCTTC	CASSLGGGGHGYTF
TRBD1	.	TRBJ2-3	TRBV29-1	TGCAGCGTTGAAAACAGGGGTTGGTCTGGAACAGATACGCAGTATTTT	CSVENRGWSGTDTQYF
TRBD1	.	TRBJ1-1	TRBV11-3	TGTGCCAGCAGCTTAGCAGGGGGCAACACTGAAGCTTTCTTT	CASSLAGGNTEAFF
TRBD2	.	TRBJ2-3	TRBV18	TGTGCCAGCTCACCACGACAGTTGACGGGACTAGCGGATCATAGCACAGATACGCAGTATTTT	CASSPRQLTGLADHSTDTQYF
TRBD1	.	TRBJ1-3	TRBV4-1	TGCGCCAGCAGCCACCTCGGGACAGGACTTGGAAACACCATATATTTT	CASSHLGTGLGNTIYF
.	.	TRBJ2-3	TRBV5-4	TGTGCCAGCAGCTTCCGAGCTAGCACAGATACGCAGTATTTT	CASSFRASTDTQYF
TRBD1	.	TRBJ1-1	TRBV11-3	TGTGCCAGCAGCTTAGATTCCGGGACAGCCTCTGAAGCTTTCTTT	CASSLDSGTASEAFF
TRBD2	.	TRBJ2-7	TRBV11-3	TGTGCCAGCAGCGCTGGACTAGCGGGAGAGAGCGAGCAGTACTTC	CASSAGLAGESEQYF
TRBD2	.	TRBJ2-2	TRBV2	TGTGCCAGCAGTGGGGCGGGAGGGCCCTACGGCGGGGAGCTGTTTTTT	CASSGAGGPYGGELFF
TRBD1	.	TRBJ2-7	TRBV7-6	TGTGCCAGCAGTCTCGGGACAGGGGAAGACGAGCAGTACTTC	CASSLGTGEDEQYF
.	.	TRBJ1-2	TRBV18	TGTGCCAGCTCACCACCGGTGACCGCCAATGGCTACACCTTC	CASSPPVTANGYTF
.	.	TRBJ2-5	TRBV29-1	TGCAGCTCCCGGCTCCGGAGAGAGACCCAGTACTTC	CSSRLRRETQYF
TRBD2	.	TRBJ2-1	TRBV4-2	TGTGCCAGCAGCCAAGATTGGGGACTAGCATACAATGAGCAGTTCTTC	CASSQDWGLAYNEQFF
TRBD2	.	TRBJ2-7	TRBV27	TGTGCCAGCAGCCTGGGACTAGCGGGGATAGGGGAGCAGTACTTC	CASSLGLAGIGEQYF
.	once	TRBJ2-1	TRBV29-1	TGCAGCGTTGACGCGAGCTCCTACAATGAGCAGTTCTTC	CSVDASSYNEQFF
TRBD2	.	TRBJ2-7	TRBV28	TGTGCCAGCAAGCCCGGGACTAGCTCCTACGAGCAGTACTTC	CASKPGTSSYEQYF
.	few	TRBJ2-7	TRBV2	TGTGCCAGCAGTGACACGAGACACCTCTACGAGCAGTACTTC	CASSDTRHLYEQYF
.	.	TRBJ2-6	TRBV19	TGTGCCAGTAGTGTAGGTAGCTCTGGGGCCAACGTCCTGACTTTC	CASSVGSSGANVLTF
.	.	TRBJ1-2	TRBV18	TGTGCCAGCTCACCAGGCAGAGCTAACTATGGCTACACCTTC	CASSPGRANYGYTF
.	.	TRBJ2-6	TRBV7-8	TGTGCCAGCAGCCCCCATAGTGGGACTTTAGGCTCTGGGGCCAACGTCCTGACTTTC	CASSPHSGTLGSGANVLTF
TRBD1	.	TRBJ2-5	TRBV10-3	TGTGCCATCAGCCCCAAAGGCGGTATGGACAGGGAACAAGAGACCCAGTACTTC	CAISPKGGMDREQETQYF
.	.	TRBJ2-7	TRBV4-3	TGCGCCAGCAGCCAAGATGGGGGGGGCCACTCCTACGAGCAGTACTTC	CASSQDGGGHSYEQYF
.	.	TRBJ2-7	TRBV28	TGTGCCAGCAGCCTTCAGAACTACGAGCAGTACTTC	CASSLQNYEQYF
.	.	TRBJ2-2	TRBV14	TGTGCCAGCAGCCAAGAGGTGGGGTCCGGGGAGCTGTTTTTT	CASSQEVGSGELFF
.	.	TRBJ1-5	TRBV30	TGTGCCTGGAGTTTCGGGATTCAATCGGGTCAGCCCCAGCATTTT	CAWSFGIQSGQPQHF
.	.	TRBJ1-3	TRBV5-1	TGCGCCAGCAGCGTATCCAGGCTGGATGGAAACACCATATATTTT	CASSVSRLDGNTIYF
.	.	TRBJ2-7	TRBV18	TGTGCCAGCTCACCGACAGCTTCCTACGAGCAGTACTTC	CASSPTASYEQYF
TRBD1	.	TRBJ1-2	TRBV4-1	TGCGCCAGCAGCCAACGACAGGGGGGTGGCTACACCTTC	CASSQRQGGGYTF
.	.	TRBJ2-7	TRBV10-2	TGCGCCAGCAGTAGTCTAGACCGTTTTGGGGAGCAGTACTTC	CASSSLDRFGEQYF
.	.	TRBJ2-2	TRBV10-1	TGCGCCAGCAGTGTAGCGGCCGCGAACACCGGGGAGCTGTTTTTT	CASSVAAANTGELFF
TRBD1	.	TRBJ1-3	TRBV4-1	TGCGCCAGCAGCCAACGCCCGTCGGGACAGGAGAGAAACACCATATATTTT	CASSQRPSGQERNTIYF
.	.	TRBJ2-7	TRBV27	TGTGCCAGCAGTAGGGATACCCCCTACGAGCAGTACTTC	CASSRDTPYEQYF
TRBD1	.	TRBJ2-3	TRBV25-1	TGTGCCAGCATTGACAGGGGCCCAGATACGCAGTATTTT	CASIDRGPDTQYF
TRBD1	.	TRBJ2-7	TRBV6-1	TGTGCCAGCAGTGACTCAGGGGGCCACGAGCAGTACTTC	CASSDSGGHEQYF
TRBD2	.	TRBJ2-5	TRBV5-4	TGTGCCGGGGGACTAGCGGAAGGGACCCAGTACTTC	CAGGLAEGTQYF
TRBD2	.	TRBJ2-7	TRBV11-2	TGTGCCAGCAGCTCGATCCGCGGGACTAGCGGGCCCTACGAGCAGTACTTC	CASSSIRGTSGPYEQYF
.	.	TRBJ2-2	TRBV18	TGTGCCAGCTCACCTCTCCCGAGACACCTGAACACCGGGGAGCTGTTTTTT	CASSPLPRHLNTGELFF
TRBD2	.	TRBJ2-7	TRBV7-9	TGTGCCAGCAGCTTACTAGCGGGAGAGGTCGAGCAGTACTTC	CASSLLAGEVEQYF
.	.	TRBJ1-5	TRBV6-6	TGTGCCAGCAGTTACTACCCGCCCCCACGGAATCAGCCCCAGCATTTT	CASSYYPPPRNQPQHF
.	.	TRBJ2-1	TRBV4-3	TGCGCCAGCAGCCAAGATAGACTCGCGGACTCACAGTTCTTC	CASSQDRLADSQFF
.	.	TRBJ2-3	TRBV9	TGTGCCAGCAGCGGGGCGCTGGGAGCTAGCGGCACAGATACGCAGTATTTT	CASSGALGASGTDTQYF
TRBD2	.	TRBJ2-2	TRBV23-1	TGCGCCAGCACACGAACCACTAGCGGGGAGAACACCGGGGAGCTGTTTTTT	CASTRTTSGENTGELFF
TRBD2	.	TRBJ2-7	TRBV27	TGTGCCAGCAGTCTGACTAGCGGAACCCTCTCCTACGAGCAGTACTTC	CASSLTSGTLSYEQYF
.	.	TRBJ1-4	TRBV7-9	TGTGCCAGCAGCTTCGCCGGAGGACAGCAGGAAAAACTGTTTTTT	CASSFAGGQQEKLFF
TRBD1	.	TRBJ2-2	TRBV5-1	TGCGCCAGCAGCTTAGTGGGACAGGGTGGAACCGGGGAGCTGTTTTTT	CASSLVGQGGTGELFF
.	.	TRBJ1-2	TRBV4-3	TGCGCCAGCAGCCAAGATCCCACAGGGACTAACTATGGCTACACCTTC	CASSQDPTGTNYGYTF
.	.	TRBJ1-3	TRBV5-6	TGTGCCAGCAGCTTGTCGGTCGTGAGTTTGGTCTCTGGAAACACCATATATTTT	CASSLSVVSLVSGNTIYF
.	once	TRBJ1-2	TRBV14	TGTGCCAGCAGCCAGGCCGGGACACCTAACTATGGCTACACCTTC	CASSQAGTPNYGYTF
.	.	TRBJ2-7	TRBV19	TGTGCCAGTAGCGGACAGTTGGGGATCTACGAGCAGTACTTC	CASSGQLGIYEQYF
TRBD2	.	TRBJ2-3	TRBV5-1	TGCGCCAGCAGCCCTTTTATAGCGGGGGGAGATACAGATACGCAGTATTTT	CASSPFIAGGDTDTQYF
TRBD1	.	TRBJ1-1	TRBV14	TGTGCCAGCAGCTACTACAGGGGGGTTGAAGCTTTCTTT	CASSYYRGVEAFF
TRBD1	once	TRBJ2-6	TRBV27	TGTGCCAGCAGTCGTGACAGGGGACTGCCTGGGGCCAACGTCCTGACTTTC	CASSRDRGLPGANVLTF
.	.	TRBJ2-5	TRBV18	TGTGCCAGCTCACCAGGGACGGCGCCGGGGGAGACCCAGTACTTC	CASSPGTAPGETQYF
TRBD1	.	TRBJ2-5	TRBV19	TGTGCCAGTACCGGGGCCAGGGGGCCTCAAGAGACCCAGTACTTC	CASTGARGPQETQYF
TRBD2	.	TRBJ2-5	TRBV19	TGTGCCAGTAGTATCCGAAGCGGGGGGGCCCGAGAGACCCAGTACTTC	CASSIRSGGARETQYF
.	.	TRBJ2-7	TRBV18	TGTGCCAGCTCTGCCGGGGCTTCGTACGAGCAGTACTTC	CASSAGASYEQYF
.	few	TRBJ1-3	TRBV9	TGTGCCAGCAGCGTAGGGGCCGACTCTGTCGACTCTTCTGGAAACACCATATATTTT	CASSVGADSVDSSGNTIYF